The entry below gives a single T cell receptor beta chain sequence along with its context. This sample stems from a study of immune evolution from preneoplasia to lung adenocarcinoma. Per the germline V gene, CDR1 is MNHEY and CDR2 is SVGAGI. V lost 7 bases, J lost 6 bases, and 13 bases lay in between. There are 13 residues in the CDR3. Here immunoSEQ multiplex PCR was the method, and the copy in TCRdb shows in-frame clones only, minus some. Here the sample spans about 6,300 clones, roughly four fifths being singletons. The V gene is TRBV6-5, the J gene TRBJ2-1; D may be TRBD2 (6 bases). The source of this sequence is a person between 60 and 80 years old with lung adenocarcinoma. Sequencing used FFPE minimally invasive lung adenocarcinoma tissue. DNA for the CDR3: TGTGCCAGCATGACGGGCGGGGTCAATGAGCAGTTCTTC. This gives the protein CASMTGGVNEQFF.